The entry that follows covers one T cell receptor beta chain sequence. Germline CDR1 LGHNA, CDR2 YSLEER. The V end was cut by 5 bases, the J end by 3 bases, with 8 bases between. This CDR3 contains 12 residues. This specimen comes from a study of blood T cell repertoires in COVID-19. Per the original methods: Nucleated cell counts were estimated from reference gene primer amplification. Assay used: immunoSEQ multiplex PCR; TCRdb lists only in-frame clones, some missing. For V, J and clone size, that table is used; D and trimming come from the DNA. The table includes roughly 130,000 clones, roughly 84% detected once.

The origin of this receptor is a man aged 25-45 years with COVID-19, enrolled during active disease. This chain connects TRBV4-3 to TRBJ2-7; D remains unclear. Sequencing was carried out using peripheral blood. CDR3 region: CASSNSRYEQYF. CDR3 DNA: TGCGCCAGCAGCAATTCCCGCTACGAGCAGTACTTC.